The source of this TCR beta chain is a study of blood T cell repertoires in COVID-19. The ends lost 4 bases at V and 4 bases at J; junction bases unmatched: 7. Looked up from germline, CDR1 is LGHDT and CDR2 is YNNKEL (reference sequence). The CDR3 has 14 amino acids. The method was immunoSEQ multiplex PCR; TCRdb's version includes in-frame clones alone and lacks a portion of them. The table has about 74,000 clones, about 90% seen once. The sequenced sample consisted of peripheral blood. The receptor was isolated from a woman aged 80 or over with acute or convalescent COVID-19. J is TRBJ2-7 and V is TRBV3-1 (or the pseudogene TRBV3-2); 7 positions match TRBD1. CDR3 in DNA: TGTGCCAGCAGCCCAAGACAGGGTGGGTACGAGCAGTACTTC. Translation gives CASSPRQGGYEQYF.